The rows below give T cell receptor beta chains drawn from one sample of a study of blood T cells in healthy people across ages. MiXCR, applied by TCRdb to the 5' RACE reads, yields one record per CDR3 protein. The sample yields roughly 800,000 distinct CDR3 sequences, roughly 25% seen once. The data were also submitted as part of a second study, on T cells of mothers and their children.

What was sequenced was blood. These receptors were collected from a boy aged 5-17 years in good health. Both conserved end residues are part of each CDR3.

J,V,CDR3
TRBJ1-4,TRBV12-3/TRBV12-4,CASSAAYSTNEKLFF
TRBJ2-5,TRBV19,CASSFNPQGFGETQYF
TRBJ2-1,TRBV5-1,CASSLGQVGHNEQFF
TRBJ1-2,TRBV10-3,CAISEMAGNYGYTF
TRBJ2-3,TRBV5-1,CASSLVASSYTDTQYF
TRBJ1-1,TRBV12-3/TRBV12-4,CASSPGRIEAFF
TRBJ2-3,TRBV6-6,CASSGRDGTDTQYF
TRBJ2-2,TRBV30,CAWSVDGHNTGELFF
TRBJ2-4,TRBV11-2,CASSPDSPIAKNIQYF
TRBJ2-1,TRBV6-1,CASKRGFDYNEQFF
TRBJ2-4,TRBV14,CASSQGQGVAKNIQYF
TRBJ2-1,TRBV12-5,CASGPPNRYNEQFF
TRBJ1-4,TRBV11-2,CASSGWTGTNEKLFF
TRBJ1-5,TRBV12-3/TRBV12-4,CASSWGTGNQPQHF
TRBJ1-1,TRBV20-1,CSADGTGEDTEAFF
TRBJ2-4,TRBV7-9,CASSGGASGAFQYF
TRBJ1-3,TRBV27,CASSLSIGNTIYF
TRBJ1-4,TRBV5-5,CASSLPTGTGNEKLFF
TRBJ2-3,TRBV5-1,CASTVGGTQYF
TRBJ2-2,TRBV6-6,CASSYSEIGELFF
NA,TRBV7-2,CASSLRAGGGSYEQYF
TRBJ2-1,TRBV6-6,CASSWSGGPNEQFF
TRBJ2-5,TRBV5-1,CASSLAGDTGEETQYF
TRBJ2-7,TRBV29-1,CSVQDRHEQYF
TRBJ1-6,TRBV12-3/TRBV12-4,CASSPGTGDSYNSPLHF
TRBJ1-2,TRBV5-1,CAGSTGTGGLDGYTF
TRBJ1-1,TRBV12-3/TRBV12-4,CASSSRQGRTEAFF
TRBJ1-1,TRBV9,CASSASLGRPKIKTEAFF
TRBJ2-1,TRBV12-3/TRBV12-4,CASSSLGRGNEQFF
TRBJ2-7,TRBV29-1,CSVDGEAAYEQYF
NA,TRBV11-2,CASSLQGLPGYEQYF
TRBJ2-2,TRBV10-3,CAISRTENTGELFF
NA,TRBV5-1,CASSLAGPGKTQYF
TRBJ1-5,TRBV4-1,CASSQTHRTFSNQPQHF
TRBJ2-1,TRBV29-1,CSVDPPPRGGKAYNEQFF
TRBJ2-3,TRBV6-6,CATRGNRPTDTQYF
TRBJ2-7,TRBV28,CASTSGQGTYEQYF
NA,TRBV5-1,CASRGPAYNEQFF
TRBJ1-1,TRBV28,CASSFVFGESGNTEAFF
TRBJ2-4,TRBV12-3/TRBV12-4,CASSLVEYIQYF
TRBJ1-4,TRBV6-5,CASSYSSFNEKLFF
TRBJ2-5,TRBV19,CASGLADQETQYF
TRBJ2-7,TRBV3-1,CASSQEFFNTHYEQYF
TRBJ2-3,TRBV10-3,CAISESLRDRRYF
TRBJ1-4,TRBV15,CATSRDYQGQGEKLFF
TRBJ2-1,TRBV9,CASSVATWDREQFF
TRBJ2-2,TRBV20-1,CSATKRSGGLNTGELFF
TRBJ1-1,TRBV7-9,CASSVRQGNTEAFF